Described below is a single TCR beta chain sequence and its context. Generated by immunoSEQ multiplex PCR, the TCRdb table keeps only in-frame clones and is missing some. The data show thousands of clones, 65% to 90% seen once. These data come from a study of hypomethylating agent response in myelodysplastic syndrome. CDR1 and CDR2 from the germline V gene are LNHDA and SQIVND (reference sequence). V dropped 7 bases and J dropped 4; count of bases not matched to a gene: 7. The CDR3 consists of 14 residues. The material was bone marrow, obtained before or after starting hypomethylating agent treatment for myelodysplastic syndrome (not recorded which). The TCR originated in a human donor with myelodysplastic syndrome. The chain has TRBV19 and TRBJ1-5; 7 bases match TRBD1. CDR3 amino acids: CASTRLQGNQPQHF. The CDR3 DNA reads TGTGCCAGTACGAGGTTACAGGGGAATCAGCCCCAGCATTTT. Using reference TRBV19 and TRBJ1-5 for the parts outside the CDR3, the full variable domain is DGGITQSPKYLFRKEGQNVTLSCEQNLNHDAMYWYRQDPGQGLRLIYYSQIVNDFQKGDIAEGYSVSREKKESFPLTVTSAQKNPTAFYLCASTRLQGNQPQHFGDGTRLSIL.